The rows below give T cell receptor beta chains drawn from one sample of a study of glioma-infiltrating T cells after dendritic cell vaccination. Sequencing was performed with immunoSEQ multiplex PCR; in TCRdb, only in-frame clones are kept and a portion is missing. Found here are tens of thousands of clones, roughly 83% of them singletons; the top ten hold about a sixth. The sample consisted of blood, taken after dendritic cell vaccination. Receptors were obtained from a human donor with glioblastoma. The CDR3 runs from the conserved cysteine through the conserved F or W. A D gene is named only where the DNA matches it firmly. Clone size appears in some rows only: once, few, many, or a class for an expanded clone.

d_gene	v_gene	j_gene	abundance	CDR3aa	CDR3nt
.	TRBV6-5	TRBJ2-7	.	CASSKQFPYEQYF	TGTGCCAGCAGTAAACAATTCCCCTACGAGCAGTACTTC
TRBD2	TRBV7-9	TRBJ2-5	.	CASSQGLVGETQYF	TGTGCCAGCAGCCAGGGACTAGTAGGGGAGACCCAGTACTTC
TRBD2	TRBV30	TRBJ2-5	.	CAWRTSGETQYF	TGTGCCTGGAGGACTAGCGGAGAGACCCAGTACTTC
.	TRBV6-5	TRBJ1-3	.	CASSYSPGGNTIYF	TGTGCCAGCAGTTACTCGCCAGGGGGAAACACCATATATTTT
.	TRBV19	TRBJ1-3	few	CASSIRTRSSGNTIYF	TGTGCCAGTAGTATCAGGACACGCAGCTCTGGAAACACCATATATTTT
TRBD2	TRBV4-1	TRBJ2-1	.	CASSLAGGPDEQFF	TGCGCCAGCAGCCTAGCGGGGGGGCCAGATGAGCAGTTCTTC
.	TRBV27	TRBJ2-5	.	CASSFDGQGKETQYF	TGTGCCAGCAGTTTCGACGGGCAGGGGAAAGAGACCCAGTACTTC
.	TRBV7-2	TRBJ2-3	once	CARLQGRGGTDTQYF	TGTGCCAGGCTACAGGGTCGAGGCGGCACAGATACGCAGTATTTT
.	TRBV29-1	TRBJ2-7	.	CSVEMSGPYEQYF	TGCAGCGTTGAAATGTCAGGGCCCTACGAGCAGTACTTC
.	TRBV25-1	TRBJ2-7	.	CASSEFSGRSYEQYF	TGTGCCAGCAGTGAATTTTCTGGCCGGAGCTACGAGCAGTACTTC
TRBD2	TRBV7-6	TRBJ2-2	.	CASSPRGGFTGELFF	TGTGCCAGCAGCCCACGGGGGGGCTTTACCGGGGAGCTGTTTTTT
.	TRBV19	TRBJ2-1	.	CASSPLGGADNEQFF	TGTGCCAGTAGCCCTTTGGGGGGGGCTGACAATGAGCAGTTCTTC
TRBD2	TRBV29-1	TRBJ2-3	.	CSATGGAADTQYF	TGCAGCGCGACGGGGGGGGCTGCAGATACGCAGTATTTT
TRBD1	TRBV7-6	TRBJ2-7	.	CASSLGGQVTYEQYF	TGTGCCAGCAGCTTAGGGGGACAGGTCACCTACGAGCAGTACTTC
TRBD1	TRBV9	TRBJ1-2	.	CASSVGVGGSDGYTF	TGTGCCAGCAGCGTAGGCGTAGGGGGCTCAGATGGCTACACCTTC
.	TRBV10-1	TRBJ1-5	.	CASSPGGHDQPQHF	TGCGCCAGCAGCCCGGGAGGGCACGATCAGCCCCAGCATTTT
.	TRBV7-2	TRBJ1-2	.	CASSLPTEANYGYTF	TGTGCCAGCAGCTTACCGACAGAAGCTAACTATGGCTACACCTTC
.	TRBV5-6	TRBJ2-5	few	CASSLDSQETQYF	TGTGCCAGCAGCCTGGACTCCCAAGAGACCCAGTACTTC
TRBD1	TRBV9	TRBJ1-1	.	CASSPHRGDTEAFF	TGTGCCAGCAGCCCCCACAGGGGTGACACTGAAGCTTTCTTT
TRBD1	TRBV14	TRBJ1-2	.	CASSQDRTGVGGYTF	TGTGCCAGCAGCCAAGATCGGACAGGGGTTGGTGGCTACACCTTC
.	TRBV6-5	TRBJ2-7	.	CASTGTKNEQYF	TGTGCCTCTACCGGGACAAAGAACGAGCAGTACTTC
TRBD1	TRBV5-1	TRBJ2-3	.	CASSSGTEITDTQYF	TGCGCCAGCAGCTCCGGGACAGAAATTACAGATACGCAGTATTTT
TRBD2	TRBV10-2	TRBJ2-1	.	CASSEIGLAGGPWDEQFF	TGCGCCAGCAGTGAGATTGGGCTAGCGGGGGGCCCCTGGGATGAGCAGTTCTTC
.	TRBV2	TRBJ2-4	.	CASGPLLAKNIQYF	TGTGCCAGCGGGCCGCTGCTAGCCAAAAACATTCAGTACTTC
TRBD2	TRBV4-1	TRBJ2-3	.	CASSQERLAGTPDTQYF	TGCGCCAGCAGCCAAGAGAGACTAGCGGGGACCCCAGATACGCAGTATTTT
TRBD1	TRBV11-1	TRBJ1-1	.	CASSSGGTGGEAFF	TGTGCCAGCAGCTCTGGTGGGACAGGGGGGGAAGCTTTCTTT
.	TRBV10-2	TRBJ1-3	.	CASSGFGRTAKGGNTIYF	TGCGCCAGCAGTGGGTTCGGGAGAACCGCTAAGGGTGGAAACACCATATATTTT
.	TRBV30	TRBJ1-1	.	CAWSQKNLGVRTEAFF	TGTGCCTGGAGCCAAAAGAATCTAGGGGTTCGCACTGAAGCTTTCTTT
.	TRBV25-1	TRBJ2-5	.	CASSGARGTQETQYF	TGTGCCAGCAGTGGGGCGAGGGGGACCCAAGAGACCCAGTACTTC
.	TRBV13	TRBJ2-5	.	CASSQGGSETQYF	TGTGCCAGCAGCCAGGGGGGTTCGGAGACCCAGTACTTC
.	TRBV13	TRBJ1-3	.	CASSYTGSSGNTIYF	TGTGCCAGCAGCTACACAGGGAGCTCTGGAAACACCATATATTTT
.	TRBV7-2	TRBJ1-4	.	CASSWRGEYKLFF	TGTGCCAGCAGTTGGCGCGGGGAGTATAAACTGTTTTTT
TRBD2	TRBV7-2	TRBJ2-3	.	CASSLTSTSGVETQYF	TGTGCCAGCAGCTTAACGTCAACTAGCGGGGTTGAAACGCAGTATTTT
TRBD1	TRBV6-6	TRBJ1-5	.	CASSLQGDRNQPQHF	TGTGCCAGCAGCCTTCAGGGGGATCGCAATCAGCCCCAGCATTTT
.	TRBV11-2	TRBJ2-2	.	CASSLTSRAGELFF	TGTGCCAGCAGCCTAACATCCCGGGCCGGGGAGCTGTTTTTT
TRBD1	TRBV11-2	TRBJ2-7	.	CASRSRDRGSYEQYF	TGTGCCAGCAGATCCCGGGACAGGGGATCCTACGAGCAGTACTTC
.	TRBV10-2	TRBJ2-7	.	CASGVTGQPYEQYF	TGCGCCAGCGGTGTAACAGGGCAGCCCTACGAGCAGTACTTC
.	TRBV25-1	TRBJ1-4	.	CASSEFRGTTNEKLFF	TGTGCCAGCAGTGAATTTCGGGGAACAACTAATGAAAAACTGTTTTTT
.	TRBV2	TRBJ1-6	.	CAIGTRGNSPLHF	TGTGCCATTGGGACCCGGGGGAATTCACCCCTCCACTTT
TRBD1	TRBV6-1	TRBJ1-5	.	CASSETGVDQPQHF	TGTGCCAGCAGCGAGACAGGGGTCGATCAGCCCCAGCATTTT
.	TRBV6-5	TRBJ1-2	.	CASSPTVNYGYTF	TGTGCCAGCAGCCCGACAGTAAACTATGGCTACACCTTC
TRBD1	TRBV5-4	TRBJ2-7	.	CASKRDRDTYEQYF	TGTGCCAGCAAGAGGGACAGGGACACCTACGAGCAGTACTTC
TRBD1	TRBV18	TRBJ1-2	.	CASSDRGREGYTF	TGTGCCAGCTCAGACAGGGGGCGAGAGGGCTACACCTTC
TRBD2	TRBV6-5	TRBJ2-1	.	CASSSGLAVLYNEQFF	TGTGCCAGCAGTTCGGGACTAGCGGTTCTCTACAATGAGCAGTTCTTC
.	TRBV14	TRBJ2-1	.	CASSQGQFDEQFF	TGTGCCAGCAGCCAAGGACAGTTCGATGAGCAGTTCTTC
TRBD2	TRBV28	TRBJ2-1	once	CSSGGGAYNEQFF	TGCTCTAGTGGCGGGGGGGCATACAATGAGCAGTTCTTC
.	TRBV4-1	TRBJ1-1	.	CASSQRTDGNTEAFF	TGCGCCAGCAGCCAAAGGACAGACGGGAACACTGAAGCTTTCTTT
TRBD1	TRBV30	TRBJ2-2	.	CASQQGALPGELFF	TGTGCCTCCCAACAGGGGGCGCTCCCCGGGGAGCTGTTTTTT
TRBD1	TRBV18	TRBJ2-6	.	CASSPTPDRVGANVLTF	TGTGCCAGCTCACCTACCCCAGACAGGGTCGGGGCCAACGTCCTGACTTTC
.	TRBV11-2	TRBJ1-6	once	CASSLDRNSPLHF	TGTGCCAGCAGCTTAGATAGAAATTCACCCCTCCACTTT
TRBD1	TRBV7-8	TRBJ1-2	.	CASSLAWSGTGVYGYTF	TGTGCCAGCAGCTTAGCGTGGAGTGGGACAGGAGTCTATGGCTACACCTTC
TRBD2	TRBV5-3	TRBJ2-5	.	CARSFLRGAQETQYF	TGTGCCAGAAGCTTTTTGCGGGGGGCCCAAGAGACCCAGTACTTC
TRBD1	TRBV2	TRBJ1-2	.	CASSDREVRYGYTF	TGTGCCAGCAGCGACAGGGAGGTACGCTATGGCTACACCTTC
.	TRBV5-1	TRBJ1-2	.	CASSLFSENYGYTF	TGCGCCAGCAGCTTGTTCTCGGAGAACTATGGCTACACCTTC
.	TRBV5-1	TRBJ2-7	.	CASSLGTATYEQYF	TGCGCCAGCAGCTTGGGGACAGCCACCTACGAGCAGTACTTC
TRBD1	TRBV28	TRBJ1-1	.	CASSSHPDRAGNTEAFF	TGTGCCAGCAGTTCTCACCCGGACAGGGCAGGGAACACTGAAGCTTTCTTT
.	TRBV5-1	TRBJ1-1	.	CASSPDRSFTEAFF	TGCGCCAGCAGCCCCGACAGGTCTTTCACTGAAGCTTTCTTT
.	TRBV7-9	TRBJ2-3	.	CASSTLRGSSTDTQYF	TGTGCCAGCAGCACCCTCCGGGGGTCCTCCACAGATACGCAGTATTTT
.	TRBV6-1	TRBJ2-7	.	CASRKQGPEQYF	TGTGCCAGCAGGAAACAGGGCCCCGAGCAGTACTTC
TRBD2	TRBV5-1	TRBJ2-7	few	CASSLRGGYEQYF	TGCGCCAGCAGCCTCCGGGGGGGCTACGAGCAGTACTTC